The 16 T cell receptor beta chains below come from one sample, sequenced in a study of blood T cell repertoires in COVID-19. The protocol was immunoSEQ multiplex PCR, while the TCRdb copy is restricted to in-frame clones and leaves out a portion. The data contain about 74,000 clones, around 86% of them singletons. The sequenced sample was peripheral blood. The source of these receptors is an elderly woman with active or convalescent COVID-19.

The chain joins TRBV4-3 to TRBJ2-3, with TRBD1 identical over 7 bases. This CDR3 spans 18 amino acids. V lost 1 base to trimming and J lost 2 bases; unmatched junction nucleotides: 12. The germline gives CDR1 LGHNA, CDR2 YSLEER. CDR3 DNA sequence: TGCGCCAGCAGCCAAGGAACCAACAGGGGCCACAACACAGATACGCAGTATTTT. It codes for CASSQGTNRGHNTDTQYF.

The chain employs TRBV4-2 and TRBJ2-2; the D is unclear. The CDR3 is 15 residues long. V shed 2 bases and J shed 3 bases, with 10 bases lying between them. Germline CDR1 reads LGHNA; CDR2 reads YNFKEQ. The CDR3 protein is CASSQQSQDTGELFF. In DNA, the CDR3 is TGTGCCAGCAGCCAACAATCTCAGGACACCGGGGAGCTGTTTTTT.

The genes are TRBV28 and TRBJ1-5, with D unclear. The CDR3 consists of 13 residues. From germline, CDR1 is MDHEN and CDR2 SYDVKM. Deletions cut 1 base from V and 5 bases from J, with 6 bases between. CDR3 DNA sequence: TGTGCCAGCAGTTTATCTGGCTATCAGCCCCAGCATTTT. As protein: CASSLSGYQPQHF.

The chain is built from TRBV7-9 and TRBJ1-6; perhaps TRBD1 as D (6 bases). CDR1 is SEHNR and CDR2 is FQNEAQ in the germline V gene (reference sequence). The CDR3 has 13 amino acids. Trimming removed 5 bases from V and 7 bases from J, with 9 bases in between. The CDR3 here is CASSPTGNSPLHF. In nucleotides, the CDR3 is TGTGCCAGCAGCCCAACAGGGAATTCACCCCTCCACTTT.

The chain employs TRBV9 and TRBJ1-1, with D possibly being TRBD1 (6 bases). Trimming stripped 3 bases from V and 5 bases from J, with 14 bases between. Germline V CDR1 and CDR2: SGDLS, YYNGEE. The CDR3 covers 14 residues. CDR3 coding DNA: TGTGCCAGCAGCGGTAACAGGGAGAGGACTGAAGCTTTCTTT. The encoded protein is CASSGNRERTEAFF.

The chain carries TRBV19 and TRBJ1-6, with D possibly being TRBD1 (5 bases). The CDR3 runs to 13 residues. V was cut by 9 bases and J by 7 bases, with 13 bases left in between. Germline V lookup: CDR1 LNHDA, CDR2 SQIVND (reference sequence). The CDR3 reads CASRQGLNSPLHF. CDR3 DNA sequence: TGTGCCAGCCGGCAGGGTCTCAATTCACCCCTCCACTTT.

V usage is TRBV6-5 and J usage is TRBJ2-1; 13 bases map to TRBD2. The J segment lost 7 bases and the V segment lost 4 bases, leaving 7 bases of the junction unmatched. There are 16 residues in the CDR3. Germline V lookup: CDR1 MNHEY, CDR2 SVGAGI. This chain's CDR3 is CASSSALAGGRNEQFF. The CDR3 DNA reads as TGTGCCAGCAGTTCCGCACTAGCGGGGGGGAGGAATGAGCAGTTCTTC.

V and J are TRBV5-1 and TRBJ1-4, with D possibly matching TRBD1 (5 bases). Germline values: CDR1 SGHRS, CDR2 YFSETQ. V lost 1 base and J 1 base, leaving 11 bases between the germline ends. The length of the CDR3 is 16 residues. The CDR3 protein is CASSLTPQETNEKLFF. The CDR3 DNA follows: TGCGCCAGCAGCTTGACGCCACAGGAAACTAATGAAAAACTGTTTTTT.

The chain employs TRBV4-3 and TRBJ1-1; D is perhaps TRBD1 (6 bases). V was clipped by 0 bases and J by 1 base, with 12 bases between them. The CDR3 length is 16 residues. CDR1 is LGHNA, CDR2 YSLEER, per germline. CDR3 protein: CASSQDPGQRNTEAFF. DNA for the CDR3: TGCGCCAGCAGCCAAGATCCAGGACAGAGGAACACTGAAGCTTTCTTT.

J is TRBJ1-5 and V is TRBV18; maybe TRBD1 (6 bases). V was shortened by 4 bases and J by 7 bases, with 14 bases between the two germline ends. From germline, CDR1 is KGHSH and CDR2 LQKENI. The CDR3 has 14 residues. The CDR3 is CASSLAGETQPQHF. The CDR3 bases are TGTGCCAGCTCACTTGCAGGGGAAACGCAGCCCCAGCATTTT.

The CDR3 protein is CASTKEGNSPLHF. The CDR3 region has the DNA TGTGCCAGCACCAAAGAGGGTAATTCACCCCTCCACTTT. This chain links TRBV2 with TRBJ1-6, with D uncertain. Trimming removed 7 bases from V and 6 bases from J, with 10 bases in between. CDR1 is SNHLY, CDR2 FYNNEI, per germline. The CDR3 has 13 residues. Complete variable domain (other parts from reference TRBV2 and TRBJ1-6): EPEVTQTPSHQVTQMGQEVILRCVPISNHLYFYWYRQILGQKVEFLVSFYNNEISEKSEIFDDQFSVERPDGSNFTLKIRSTKLEDSAMYFCASTKEGNSPLHFGNGTRLTVT.

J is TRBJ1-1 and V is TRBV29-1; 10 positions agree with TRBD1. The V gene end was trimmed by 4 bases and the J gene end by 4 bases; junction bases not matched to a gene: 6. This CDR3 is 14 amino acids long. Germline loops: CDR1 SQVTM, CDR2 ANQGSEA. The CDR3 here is CSVAPGQGLTEAFF. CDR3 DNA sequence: TGCAGCGTTGCCCCGGGACAGGGGCTCACTGAAGCTTTCTTT.

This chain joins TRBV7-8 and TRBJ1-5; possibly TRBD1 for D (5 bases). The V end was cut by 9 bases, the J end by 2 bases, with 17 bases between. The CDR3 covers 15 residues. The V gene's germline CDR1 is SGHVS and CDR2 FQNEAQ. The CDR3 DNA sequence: TGTGCCAGTGCTATGGGGCGGGAACGCAATCAGCCCCAGCATTTT. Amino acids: CASAMGRERNQPQHF. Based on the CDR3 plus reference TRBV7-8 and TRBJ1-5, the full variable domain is GAGVSQSPRYKVAKRGQDVALRCDPISGHVSLFWYQQALGQGPEFLTYFQNEAQLDKSGLPSDRFFAERPEGSVSTLKIQRTQQEDSAVYLCASAMGRERNQPQHFGDGTRLSIL.

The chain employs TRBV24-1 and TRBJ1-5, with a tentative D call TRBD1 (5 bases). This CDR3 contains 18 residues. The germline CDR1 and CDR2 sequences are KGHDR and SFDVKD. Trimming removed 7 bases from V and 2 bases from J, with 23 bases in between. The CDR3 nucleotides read TGTGCCACCAGCCCCCGGGGTGGGGGACCGGGAGGCAATCAGCCCCAGCATTTT. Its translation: CATSPRGGGPGGNQPQHF.

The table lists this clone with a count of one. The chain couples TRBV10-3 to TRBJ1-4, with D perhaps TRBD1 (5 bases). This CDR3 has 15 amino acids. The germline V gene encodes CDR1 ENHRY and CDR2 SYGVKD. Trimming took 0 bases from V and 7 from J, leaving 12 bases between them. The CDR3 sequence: CAISESPGVVEKLFF. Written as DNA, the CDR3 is TGTGCCATCAGTGAGTCGCCGGGGGTAGTTGAAAAACTGTTTTTT.

This chain's CDR3 is CAWIAGGFGTGELFF. As DNA, the CDR3 is TGTGCCTGGATTGCGGGGGGGTTTGGCACCGGGGAGCTGTTTTTT. The V call is TRBV30, the J call TRBJ2-2; 9 nucleotides match TRBD2. CDR3 length: 15 amino acids. V shed 4 bases, J shed 4 bases, and the junction held 7 bases outside the gene matches. Germline V gene sequence: CDR1 GTSNPN, CDR2 SVGIG (reference sequence).